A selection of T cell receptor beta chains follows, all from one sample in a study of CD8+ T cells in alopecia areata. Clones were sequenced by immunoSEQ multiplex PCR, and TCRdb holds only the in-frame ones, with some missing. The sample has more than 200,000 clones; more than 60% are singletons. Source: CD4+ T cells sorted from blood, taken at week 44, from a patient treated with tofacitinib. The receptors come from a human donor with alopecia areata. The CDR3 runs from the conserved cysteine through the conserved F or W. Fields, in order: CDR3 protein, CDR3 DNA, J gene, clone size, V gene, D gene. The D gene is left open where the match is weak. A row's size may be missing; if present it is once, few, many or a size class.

CDR3aa: CAWSGPGREAFF; CDR3nt: TGTGCCTGGAGTGGGCCCGGCAGGGAAGCTTTCTTT; j_gene: TRBJ1-1; abundance: -; v_gene: TRBV30; d_gene: -
CDR3aa: CASSPGIHNSPLHF; CDR3nt: TGTGCCAGCAGCCCAGGGATCCATAATTCACCCCTCCACTTT; j_gene: TRBJ1-6; abundance: -; v_gene: TRBV11-2; d_gene: -
CDR3aa: CASSSDGVNGYTF; CDR3nt: TGTGCCAGCAGCTCGGACGGGGTTAATGGCTACACCTTC; j_gene: TRBJ1-2; abundance: -; v_gene: TRBV13; d_gene: -
CDR3aa: CASSQDFGPTSEQFF; CDR3nt: TGTGCCAGCAGCCAAGACTTTGGCCCAACAAGTGAGCAGTTCTTC; j_gene: TRBJ2-1; abundance: -; v_gene: TRBV14; d_gene: -
CDR3aa: CASNNRGLGSKTNEQFF; CDR3nt: TGTGCCAGCAACAACAGGGGTCTCGGGAGTAAAACCAATGAGCAGTTCTTC; j_gene: TRBJ2-1; abundance: -; v_gene: TRBV11-2; d_gene: -
CDR3aa: CASSPGQSTLETQYF; CDR3nt: TGCGCCAGCAGCCCTGGACAGTCAACGTTGGAGACCCAGTACTTC; j_gene: TRBJ2-5; abundance: few; v_gene: TRBV5-1; d_gene: -
CDR3aa: CASSVELSYEQYF; CDR3nt: TGTGCCAGCAGTGTTGAGCTCTCCTACGAGCAGTACTTC; j_gene: TRBJ2-7; abundance: -; v_gene: TRBV2; d_gene: -
CDR3aa: CAISTGTGDSPLHF; CDR3nt: TGTGCCATCAGTACCGGGACAGGGGATTCACCCCTCCACTTT; j_gene: TRBJ1-6; abundance: -; v_gene: TRBV10-3; d_gene: TRBD1
CDR3aa: CASSLDLGDSGNTIYF; CDR3nt: TGTGCCAGCAGCTTGGATCTGGGGGACTCTGGAAACACCATATATTTT; j_gene: TRBJ1-3; abundance: few; v_gene: TRBV5-6; d_gene: -
CDR3aa: CASSLQGFGYTF; CDR3nt: TGTGCCAGTAGTTTACAGGGTTTCGGCTACACCTTC; j_gene: TRBJ1-2; abundance: -; v_gene: TRBV19; d_gene: -
CDR3aa: CASSPTGIGPQETQYF; CDR3nt: TGTGCCAGCAGCCCGACAGGGATTGGACCTCAAGAGACCCAGTACTTC; j_gene: TRBJ2-5; abundance: -; v_gene: TRBV7-6; d_gene: TRBD1
CDR3aa: CAWSAPHRDTEAFF; CDR3nt: TGTGCCTGGAGTGCACCCCACCGGGACACTGAAGCTTTCTTT; j_gene: TRBJ1-1; abundance: once; v_gene: TRBV30; d_gene: -
CDR3aa: CASSSGGDQPQHF; CDR3nt: TGTGCCAGCAGCTCAGGGGGAGATCAGCCCCAGCATTTT; j_gene: TRBJ1-5; abundance: few; v_gene: TRBV7-3; d_gene: TRBD1
CDR3aa: CAWRTRSGTNTGELFF; CDR3nt: TGTGCCTGGAGAACCCGTTCGGGAACTAACACCGGGGAGCTGTTTTTT; j_gene: TRBJ2-2; abundance: -; v_gene: TRBV30; d_gene: -
CDR3aa: CAWSEEQLNSPLHF; CDR3nt: TGTGCCTGGAGTGAAGAGCAGCTAAATTCACCCCTCCACTTT; j_gene: TRBJ1-6; abundance: -; v_gene: TRBV30; d_gene: -
CDR3aa: CATTRDRLNQPQHF; CDR3nt: TGTGCCACCACACGGGACAGACTCAATCAGCCCCAGCATTTT; j_gene: TRBJ1-5; abundance: -; v_gene: TRBV2; d_gene: TRBD1
CDR3aa: CASSIGTDTYEQYF; CDR3nt: TGTGCCAGTAGTATTGGGACAGATACCTACGAGCAGTACTTC; j_gene: TRBJ2-7; abundance: -; v_gene: TRBV19; d_gene: TRBD1
CDR3aa: CASSQTLADSYNEQFF; CDR3nt: TGCGCCAGCAGCCAGACACTAGCGGACTCCTACAATGAGCAGTTCTTC; j_gene: TRBJ2-1; abundance: -; v_gene: TRBV4-3; d_gene: TRBD2
CDR3aa: CASSFGSGGNQPQHF; CDR3nt: TGTGCCAGCAGCTTCGGATCGGGGGGCAATCAGCCCCAGCATTTT; j_gene: TRBJ1-5; abundance: -; v_gene: TRBV7-2; d_gene: -
CDR3aa: CASSSPAGAGFF; CDR3nt: TGTGCCAGCAGCTCTCCTGCAGGGGCTGGTTTCTTT; j_gene: TRBJ1-1; abundance: -; v_gene: TRBV5-6; d_gene: -
CDR3aa: CASSPDWGNEKLFF; CDR3nt: TGCGCCAGCAGCCCCGACTGGGGTAATGAAAAACTGTTTTTT; j_gene: TRBJ1-4; abundance: -; v_gene: TRBV5-1; d_gene: -
CDR3aa: CASRPPGQTGELFF; CDR3nt: TGTGCCAGTCGGCCCCCGGGACAAACCGGGGAGCTGTTTTTT; j_gene: TRBJ2-2; abundance: -; v_gene: TRBV19; d_gene: -
CDR3aa: CSVEEGTRHTF; CDR3nt: TGCAGCGTTGAAGAAGGAACACGGCACACCTTC; j_gene: TRBJ1-2; abundance: -; v_gene: TRBV29-1; d_gene: -
CDR3aa: CSVVGRNMNTEAFF; CDR3nt: TGCAGCGTGGTGGGACGAAACATGAACACTGAAGCTTTCTTT; j_gene: TRBJ1-1; abundance: -; v_gene: TRBV29-1; d_gene: -
CDR3aa: CASSGGQGIADTQYF; CDR3nt: TGTGCCAGCAGTGGCGGACAGGGGATCGCAGATACGCAGTATTTT; j_gene: TRBJ2-3; abundance: -; v_gene: TRBV2; d_gene: TRBD1
CDR3aa: CSVGGVTEDNTEAFF; CDR3nt: TGCAGCGTCGGGGGGGTAACGGAGGACAACACTGAAGCTTTCTTT; j_gene: TRBJ1-1; abundance: -; v_gene: TRBV29-1; d_gene: -
CDR3aa: CASSPTRTDTQYF; CDR3nt: TGTGCCAGCAGTCCCACCAGGACAGATACGCAGTATTTT; j_gene: TRBJ2-3; abundance: -; v_gene: TRBV27; d_gene: -
CDR3aa: CASSLAQGHNEQFF; CDR3nt: TGTGCCAGCAGCTTAGCGCAAGGGCACAATGAGCAGTTCTTC; j_gene: TRBJ2-1; abundance: -; v_gene: TRBV7-2; d_gene: -
CDR3aa: CAWKIGNTGELFF; CDR3nt: TGTGCCTGGAAGATCGGGAACACCGGGGAGCTGTTTTTT; j_gene: TRBJ2-2; abundance: -; v_gene: TRBV30; d_gene: -
CDR3aa: CASSPGQGNTGELFF; CDR3nt: TGTGCCAGCAGCCCGGGACAGGGGAACACCGGGGAGCTGTTTTTT; j_gene: TRBJ2-2; abundance: -; v_gene: TRBV5-6; d_gene: TRBD1
CDR3aa: CASSLEVGSYEQYF; CDR3nt: TGTGCCAGCAGCTTGGAGGTGGGCAGCTACGAGCAGTACTTC; j_gene: TRBJ2-7; abundance: -; v_gene: TRBV5-4; d_gene: -
CDR3aa: CASSPDSSPSLHF; CDR3nt: TGTGCCAGCAGTCCCGACTCGTCCCCCTCCCTCCACTTT; j_gene: TRBJ1-6; abundance: few; v_gene: TRBV6-6; d_gene: -
CDR3aa: CASSEGLRAETQYF; CDR3nt: TGCGCCAGCAGCGAGGGACTCAGGGCGGAGACCCAGTACTTC; j_gene: TRBJ2-5; abundance: -; v_gene: TRBV5-1; d_gene: -
CDR3aa: CATSARTDTEAFF; CDR3nt: TGTGCCACCAGCGCCAGGACGGACACTGAAGCTTTCTTT; j_gene: TRBJ1-1; abundance: -; v_gene: TRBV15; d_gene: -
CDR3aa: CASSETRQETQYF; CDR3nt: TGTGCCAGCAGTGAGACCCGCCAAGAGACCCAGTACTTC; j_gene: TRBJ2-5; abundance: -; v_gene: TRBV28; d_gene: -
CDR3aa: CSARGVKYF; CDR3nt: TGCAGTGCTAGGGGAGTGAAGTATTTT; j_gene: TRBJ2-3; abundance: -; v_gene: TRBV20-1; d_gene: -
CDR3aa: CASTTGGLSYEQYF; CDR3nt: TGTGCCAGCACAACAGGGGGCCTCTCCTACGAGCAGTACTTC; j_gene: TRBJ2-7; abundance: -; v_gene: TRBV7-9; d_gene: TRBD1
CDR3aa: CASSGGIERGVRKLFF; CDR3nt: TGTGCCAGCAGTGGTGGGATTGAGAGAGGGGTGAGGAAACTGTTTTTT; j_gene: TRBJ1-4; abundance: -; v_gene: TRBV25-1; d_gene: -
CDR3aa: CASRDFETYF; CDR3nt: TGTGCCAGCAGGGATTTCGAAACGTATTTT; j_gene: TRBJ2-3; abundance: -; v_gene: TRBV6-1; d_gene: -
CDR3aa: CASSTGNTQYF; CDR3nt: TGTGCCAGTAGTACAGGCAATACGCAGTATTTT; j_gene: TRBJ2-3; abundance: -; v_gene: TRBV19; d_gene: -
CDR3aa: CASSPLGRSYGYTF; CDR3nt: TGTGCCAGCTCACCACTAGGACGGAGCTATGGCTACACCTTC; j_gene: TRBJ1-2; abundance: -; v_gene: TRBV18; d_gene: -
CDR3aa: CASSSGQGPYEQYF; CDR3nt: TGTGCCAGCAGCTCTGGACAGGGCCCCTACGAGCAGTACTTC; j_gene: TRBJ2-7; abundance: once; v_gene: TRBV7-2; d_gene: TRBD1
CDR3aa: CAGGLAGADNTEAFF; CDR3nt: TGTGCCGGGGGGCTCGCTGGAGCTGACAACACTGAAGCTTTCTTT; j_gene: TRBJ1-1; abundance: few; v_gene: TRBV7-7; d_gene: -
CDR3aa: CASSTTGLGYEQYF; CDR3nt: TGTGCCAGCTCAACCACGGGACTAGGATACGAGCAGTACTTC; j_gene: TRBJ2-7; abundance: few; v_gene: TRBV18; d_gene: TRBD2
CDR3aa: CASSDTGGEQYF; CDR3nt: TGTGCCAGCAGTGACACGGGTGGCGAGCAGTACTTC; j_gene: TRBJ2-7; abundance: -; v_gene: TRBV6-1; d_gene: -
CDR3aa: CASSEDATNYGYTF; CDR3nt: TGCGCCAGCAGTGAGGACGCGACTAACTATGGCTACACCTTC; j_gene: TRBJ1-2; abundance: -; v_gene: TRBV10-2; d_gene: -
CDR3aa: CASSYSGQGASEAFF; CDR3nt: TGTGCCAGCAGTTACTCGGGTCAGGGGGCGTCGGAAGCTTTCTTT; j_gene: TRBJ1-1; abundance: -; v_gene: TRBV6-5; d_gene: TRBD1
CDR3aa: CAWSVDTEAFF; CDR3nt: TGTGCCTGGTCAGTGGACACTGAAGCTTTCTTT; j_gene: TRBJ1-1; abundance: -; v_gene: TRBV30; d_gene: -
CDR3aa: CSVVEGAGGNQPQHF; CDR3nt: TGCAGCGTTGTAGAGGGGGCGGGTGGCAATCAGCCCCAGCATTTT; j_gene: TRBJ1-5; abundance: -; v_gene: TRBV29-1; d_gene: TRBD1
CDR3aa: CASNEPGRDTEAFF; CDR3nt: TGTGCCAGCAATGAGCCGGGGAGGGACACTGAAGCTTTCTTT; j_gene: TRBJ1-1; abundance: -; v_gene: TRBV25-1; d_gene: -
CDR3aa: CAWTQQGGSTEAFF; CDR3nt: TGTGCCTGGACTCAACAGGGTGGGAGCACTGAAGCTTTCTTT; j_gene: TRBJ1-1; abundance: -; v_gene: TRBV30; d_gene: -
CDR3aa: CASSEVQGGGYTF; CDR3nt: TGCGCCAGCAGTGAGGTTCAGGGTGGTGGCTACACCTTC; j_gene: TRBJ1-2; abundance: -; v_gene: TRBV10-2; d_gene: -